The sequence of this TCR beta chain was determined in a study of T cells in Graves' hyperthyroidism and ophthalmopathy. Study results and limitations: Stable hyperthyroidism was separated from ophthalmopathy by a model based on 13 V-J features.

TCR beta CDR3 region amplification was performed from RNA transcripts. A set of HTBI primers served as the primers for a first-round RT-PCR of the TCR CDR3. TCRdb re-analysed the multiplex PCR reads in MiXCR, keeping a single row per CDR3 protein. This table has approximately 610,000 distinct CDR3 sequences, about 14% appearing once. The CDR3 contains 11 residues. The V gene lost 5 bases and the J gene lost 4 bases, with 5 bases spanning the gap. Germline values: CDR1 LGHNT, CDR2 FRNRAP. Approximately 10 ml of fresh peripheral blood supplied the PBMCs. This clonotype was picked up many times. Its antigen remains unidentified.

V gene TRBV12-5 combines with J gene TRBJ2-5; the D is unclear. The TCR originated in a woman aged 40 to 50 with Graves' ophthalmopathy. The sequencing sample was made of blood. CDR3: CASGRLETQYF. CDR3 bases: TGTGCTAGTGGTCGGTTAGAGACCCAGTACTTC.